The sequence of this T cell receptor (beta chain) was determined in a study of T cell responses to AZD1222 COVID-19 vaccine. The study's findings and limits: Receipt of two AZD1222 doses was followed by a rise in Spike-specific TCR breadth and depth. The span of vaccine-associated CD4 TCRs extended across spike, with dominance at 160-218 and 743-854. Baseline serology detected seropositivity in only six AZD1222 recipients.

The assay was immunoSEQ multiplex PCR, and TCRdb's table has in-frame clones only and misses some. Of 90,000 to 150,000 clones detected, about 86% appear once; the ten largest clones hold around 17%. Points on this clone: The antigen is unknown.

The CDR3 has 17 amino acids. CDR1 and CDR2 from the germline V gene are SGDLS and YYNGEE. Trimming removed 3 bases from V and 3 bases from J; junction bases left unmatched: 9. The sample in question was peripheral blood, obtained 28 days after the second AZD1222 dose. This receptor was identified in an adult who received the AZD1222 COVID-19 vaccine. This chain joins TRBV9 and TRBJ2-3, with 11 nucleotides matching TRBD2. The CDR3 is CASSGLSSSGGTDTQYF. CDR3 nucleotide sequence: TGTGCCAGCAGCGGCCTCTCCTCTAGCGGGGGGACAGATACGCAGTATTTT.